This T cell receptor (beta chain) derives from a study of cytomegalovirus exposure and HLA in healthy donors. Primers for the PCR totalled 60 Vbeta and 13 Jbeta. The data were produced by immunoSEQ multiplex PCR, yet TCRdb's version contains in-frame clones alone and is incomplete. Here the sample spans 100,000 to 150,000 clones, about 73% being singletons. Findings of the study overall: Prediction of most subjects' HLA-A and HLA-B alleles by TCR beta sequences was reportedly accurate.

Comment on this clone: Its target is not known.

This receptor was identified in a woman aged 40 to 50 in good health and CMV-seropositive. The material sequenced was PBMCs.

CDR3 region: CASSQDLTSADTQYF. CDR3 in DNA: TGCGCCAGCAGCCAAGATCTCACTAGCGCAGATACGCAGTATTTT. The chain carries TRBV4-3 and TRBJ2-3, with TRBD2 matching 7 bases. Germline V lookup: CDR1 LGHNA, CDR2 YSLEER. V trimming: 0 bases; J trimming: 4 bases; junction bases outside the gene matches: 4. There are 15 residues in the CDR3.